Listed below are T cell receptor beta chains from one sample, sequenced in a study of T cell repertoires in cytomegalovirus infection. TCRdb fed the reads into MiXCR, producing one record per CDR3 protein. Of fewer than 900,000 distinct CDR3 sequences in the sample, roughly 29% were seen once. These receptors have no identified antigens. The sequences come from cultured CD8+ T cells from PBMCs, collected from culture after CMV antigen stimulation. Every receptor here comes from a human donor in good health (CMV status not recorded). Some clones in this sample may be carry-over from other donors' samples. Each CDR3 is given without its conserved first and last residue.

v_gene	j_gene	CDR3aa
TRBV7-3	TRBJ1-1	ASSLGLGNSMNTEAF
TRBV5-3	TRBJ2-1	ARSLFGGAYEQF
TRBV7-6	TRBJ2-7	ASSLVDSSDEQY
TRBV7-2	TRBJ2-1	ASSLSGAPNEQF
TRBV5-1	TRBJ2-5	ASSFQTDGETQY
TRBV7-8	TRBJ2-1	ASSLTIGGIEQF
TRBV10-3	TRBJ2-1	AISLVPSNEQF
TRBV5-1	TRBJ2-2	ASSFSSWNTGELF
TRBV14	TRBJ1-4	ASSPARATNEKLF
TRBV12-3/TRBV12-4	TRBJ2-3	ASSPYVLGIADTQY
TRBV6-8	TRBJ1-4	ASSYSKAGSNEKLF
TRBV27	TRBJ2-7	ASSLLGYEQY
TRBV7-6	TRBJ1-5	ASSLWTGGDQPQH
TRBV20-1	TRBJ2-7	SARGITGGPSYEQY
TRBV6-1	TRBJ2-3	ASSSGLAGAGDTQY
TRBV7-9	TRBJ2-5	ASSLNRGLLETQY
TRBV25-1	TRBJ2-3	ASSGVGAQDTQY
TRBV10-3	TRBJ2-5	AIMTDQETQY
TRBV19	TRBJ2-3	ASSMAAFSTDTQY
TRBV6-1	TRBJ1-2	ASSEGDRSVYGYT
TRBV2	TRBJ2-3	ASGPLTALFTDTQY
TRBV7-6	TRBJ1-1	ASSLGERGGTEAF
TRBV10-3	TRBJ2-7	AIISGNSGTYEQY
TRBV6-5	TRBJ1-4	ASSYESEDEKLF
TRBV7-2	TRBJ2-5	ASSLAALDRQETQY
TRBV14	TRBJ1-2	ASRSQGNYGYT
TRBV28	TRBJ2-1	ASSLLALYNEQF
TRBV9	TRBJ1-1	ASSATGTAVPGAF
TRBV19	TRBJ1-4	ASSPDGPNEKLF
TRBV29-1	TRBJ1-2	SVEPSGRYGYT
TRBV2	TRBJ2-7	ASTGDRYEQY
TRBV19	TRBJ2-5	ASSIDLTAGSQETQY
TRBV20-1	TRBJ2-7	SARASGYEQY
TRBV9	TRBJ2-3	ASSVNRVEVTDTQY
TRBV2	TRBJ1-1	ASIPGGNTEAF
TRBV29-1	TRBJ1-4	SVLPGSDEKLF
TRBV24-1	TRBJ1-4	ATQGRDNEKLF
TRBV4-1	TRBJ1-1	ASSQGGGGAEAF
TRBV6-2/TRBV6-3	TRBJ1-5	ASSYSGQARNQPQH
TRBV28	TRBJ2-3	ASTMSSVTDTQY
TRBV3-1	TRBJ2-1	ASSKTGVDNEQF
TRBV7-8	TRBJ1-1	ASSLDNTEAF
TRBV18	TRBJ1-1	ASSLYPGQLITEAF
TRBV15	TRBJ1-6	ATKVLQVIPRPLH
TRBV19	TRBJ2-5	ASSGQVEETQY
TRBV6-2/TRBV6-3	TRBJ2-3	ANSYSGRATSGDTDTQY
TRBV27	TRBJ1-5	ASSSGHGDQPQH
TRBV6-1	TRBJ1-1	ASSEVLEAF